Detailed here is one TCR beta chain. The source of the sample is a study of blood T cell repertoires in COVID-19. On the study more broadly: From T cells, B-cell-depleted T cells, or PBMCs came the material, which was cDNA or gDNA.

The germline CDR1 and CDR2 sequences are MNHEY and SVGAGI. This CDR3 region has 14 residues. Trimming removed 8 bases from V and 0 bases from J, with 12 bases in between. The table came from immunoSEQ multiplex PCR; TCRdb's copy has only in-frame clones and leaves some out. The table lists roughly 350,000 clones, roughly 90% of them singletons. This chain uses TRBV6-5 with TRBJ2-3; D might be TRBD2 (5 bases). The sample consisted of peripheral blood. The receptor comes from a woman in her forties or fifties with active or convalescent COVID-19. The CDR3 loop is CASSPDLSTDTQYF. CDR3 bases: TGTGCCAGCTCCCCGGACTTAAGCACAGATACGCAGTATTTT.